This TCR beta chain was identified during a study of T-cell memory formation after mild COVID-19. This clonotype was found a few times. Its antigen is not identified. Study findings and constraints: For second-wave clones that peaked at day 37, SARS-CoV-2 specificity went unverified.

TCRdb re-called the 5' RACE reads through MiXCR, storing one row per CDR3 protein. The sample consists of roughly 610,000 distinct CDR3 sequences, approximately 15% of them appearing once. The CDR3 consists of 13 residues. V gave up 0 bases and J gave up 10 bases, with 10 bases separating them. Per the germline V gene, CDR1 is SGHAT and CDR2 is FQNNGV. The sequence was obtained from an adult woman who had mild COVID-19 (a few samples of this study predate the infection). Cell type and time point are not known. Material for sequencing was PBMCs or a T cell subset sorted from them (not recorded which). The J gene is TRBJ2-1, the V gene TRBV11-2; D not certain. The CDR3 DNA reads TGTGCCAGCAGCTTAGAGTCCTCGACCGAGCAGTTCTTC. It encodes CASSLESSTEQFF.